The 26 T cell receptor beta chains reported below all come from one sample, sequenced in a study of shared clonotypes between healthy human individuals. The table came from immunoSEQ multiplex PCR; TCRdb's copy has only in-frame clones and leaves some out. This sample has about 2 million clones, with 85% to 95% found just once. Sequenced input: naive CD4+ T cells sorted from blood. Subset specified: CD45RA+ positively selected. These receptors all come from a man younger than 35 in good health.

The J gene is TRBJ2-5, the V gene TRBV27; TRBD2 is a possible D gene (6 bases). The CDR3 has 14 amino acids. V shed 6 bases and J shed 5 bases, with 16 bases lying between them. Germline V lookup: CDR1 MNHEY, CDR2 SMNVEV (reference sequence). CDR3 protein: CASRSGGTAETQYF. The CDR3 DNA sequence: TGTGCCAGCAGGTCTGGGGGGACGGCGGAGACCCAGTACTTC.

This clone was detected only once. This chain connects TRBV10-3 to TRBJ2-5, with TRBD1 identical over 8 bases. The CDR3 sequence is 16 residues long. V dropped 7 bases and J dropped 0; count of bases not matched to a gene: 10. The germline V gene has CDR1 ENHRY and CDR2 SYGVKD. CDR3 nucleotide sequence: TGTGCCATCAAGGGGGGACAGGACCAGTACCAAGAGACCCAGTACTTC. It encodes CAIKGGQDQYQETQYF.

The chain couples TRBV9 to TRBJ1-2, with no clear D. Trimming took 4 bases from V and 5 from J, leaving 18 bases between them. Germline V gene data show CDR1 as SGDLS and CDR2 as YYNGEE. This CDR3 spans 15 amino acids. In DNA form, the CDR3 reads TGTGCCAGCAGCCCCCGAGGAGGCGATACTTATGGCTACACCTTC. Its protein product is CASSPRGGDTYGYTF.

For this clone: One junction end does not reproduce the germline sequence, and a read error may be involved. The same CDR3 also results from other DNA sequences found in this sample. The V call is TRBV7-7, the J call TRBJ1-6; D is possibly TRBD1 (6 bases). Germline V gene lookup returns CDR1 SSHAT and CDR2 FNYEAQ (reference sequence). The CDR3 length is 13 residues. The CDR3 protein is CASSLDRNSPLHF. The CDR3 nucleotides are TGTGCTAGCAGTTTGGACAGAAATTCACCCCTCCACTTT.

This sequence joins TRBV2 and TRBJ2-7; TRBD1 matches at 7 bases. CDR1 is SNHLY, CDR2 FYNNEI, per germline. The CDR3 runs to 14 residues. V shed 2 bases and J 4 bases; nucleotides not matched to a gene: 5. The CDR3 is CASSESRTGYEQYF. CDR3 nucleotides: TGTGCCAGCAGTGAATCCCGGACAGGTTACGAGCAGTACTTC.

V and J are TRBV18 and TRBJ1-5; D perhaps matches TRBD1 (6 bases). The germline CDR1 and CDR2 sequences are KGHSH and LQKENI. V was pared by 4 bases and J by 6 bases, with 13 bases between. This CDR3 contains 14 residues. CDR3 sequence: CASSREQGGQPQHF. In DNA, the CDR3 is TGTGCCAGCTCACGAGAACAGGGTGGTCAGCCCCAGCATTTT.

V and J are TRBV7-8 and TRBJ1-2; D is unclear. Trimming removed 3 bases from V and 4 bases from J, with 9 bases in between. Germline V gene data show CDR1 as SGHVS and CDR2 as FQNEAQ. The CDR3 extends over 13 amino acids. This CDR3 is CASSLSEGYGYTF. The CDR3 DNA follows: TGTGCCAGCAGCTTGTCCGAGGGCTATGGCTACACCTTC.

This clone came up once. The chain couples TRBV7-6 to TRBJ1-5, with 8 bases identical to TRBD1. From germline, CDR1 is SGHVS and CDR2 FNYEAQ. V shed 5 bases, J shed 2 bases, and the junction held 8 bases outside the gene matches. The CDR3 length is 16 residues. The CDR3 is CASSPGQGSGNQPQHF. CDR3 sequence (DNA): TGTGCCAGCAGCCCCGGACAGGGATCCGGCAATCAGCCCCAGCATTTT.

As to this clone: This specimen includes other DNA sequences encoding the same CDR3. The J gene is TRBJ2-6, the V gene TRBV6-6; no reliable D call. The CDR3 length is 15 residues. The germline CDR1 and CDR2 sequences are MNHNY and SVGAGI (reference sequence). Trimming took 0 bases from V and 0 from J, leaving 3 bases between them. The CDR3 sequence is CASSYSSSGANVLTF. As DNA, the CDR3 is TGTGCCAGCAGTTACTCAAGCTCTGGGGCCAACGTCCTGACTTTC.

This clone was counted once. The CDR3, as DNA: TGTGCCACCAGCAGCACAGCGGGCTTCTACAATGAGCAGTTCTTC. Protein product: CATSSTAGFYNEQFF. This rearrangement joins TRBV15 to TRBJ2-1, with D possibly matching TRBD2 (6 bases). The CDR3 consists of 15 residues. CDR1 and CDR2 from the germline V gene are LNHNV and YYDKDF (reference sequence). V dropped 3 bases and J dropped 3 bases, with 12 bases sitting between them.

This sequence joins TRBV5-1 and TRBJ1-5, with TRBD1 as a possible D gene (6 bases). The CDR3 covers 15 residues. Germline CDR1 reads SGHRS; CDR2 reads YFSETQ. Between the trimmed V and J ends, which lost 1 base and 6 bases, there was a span of 14 bases. The CDR3 nucleotides are TGCGCCAGCAGCTTGTCCCCAGGGGCTGGTCAGCCCCAGCATTTT. Protein sequence: CASSLSPGAGQPQHF. Using reference TRBV5-1 and TRBJ1-5 for the parts outside the CDR3, the full variable domain is KAGVTQTPRYLIKTRGQQVTLSCSPISGHRSVSWYQQTPGQGLQFLFEYFSETQRNKGNFPGRFSGRQFSNSRSEMNVSTLELGDSALYLCASSLSPGAGQPQHFGDGTRLSIL.

This clone was detected once. The rearrangement uses TRBV7-2 and TRBJ1-1, with TRBD1 matching 7 bases. The V segment lost 2 bases and the J segment 6 bases; nucleotides outside the gene matches: 3. The CDR3 length is 13 residues. Germline CDR1 reads SGHTA; CDR2 reads FQGNSA. In DNA form, the CDR3 reads TGTGCCAGCAGCTTAAACAGGGGCCCTGAAGCTTTCTTT. It is translated as CASSLNRGPEAFF.

V usage is TRBV18 and J usage is TRBJ1-2; D is perhaps TRBD1 (5 bases). Per the germline V gene, CDR1 is KGHSH and CDR2 is LQKENI. The CDR3 is made up of 16 amino acids. Trimming took 3 bases from V and 6 from J, leaving 20 bases between them. CDR3 amino acids: CASSPNRASGGDGYTF. DNA of the CDR3: TGTGCCAGCTCACCGAACCGGGCATCGGGAGGGGATGGCTACACCTTC.

This rearrangement joins TRBV6-5 to TRBJ2-7; unclear D gene. This CDR3 has 13 amino acids. The germline V gene encodes CDR1 MNHEY and CDR2 SVGAGI. Trimming took 5 bases from V and 5 from J, leaving 13 bases between them. Here the CDR3 reads CASSTIGIHEQYF. The CDR3 DNA sequence: TGTGCCAGCAGTACCATTGGGATCCACGAGCAGTACTTC.

This chain connects TRBV11-3 to TRBJ2-2, with D perhaps matching TRBD1 or TRBD2 (5 bases each). Germline V CDR1 and CDR2: SGHNT, YENEEA. The CDR3 spans 15 residues. V was shortened by 1 base and J by 7 bases, with 13 bases between the two germline ends. Here the CDR3 DNA reads TGTGCCAGCAGCTTAGTTTACGGGGCCGACGGGGAGCTGTTTTTT. This translates into CASSLVYGADGELFF. Full variable domain (remainder filled in from reference TRBV11-3 and TRBJ2-2): EAGVVQSPRYKIIEKKQPVAFWCNPISGHNTLYWYLQNLGQGPELLIRYENEEAVDDSQLPKDRFSAERLKGVDSTLKIQPAELGDSAVYLCASSLVYGADGELFFGEGSRLTVL.

The gene calls are TRBV10-2 and TRBJ2-7; 12 bases are shared with TRBD2. CDR3 length equals 16 residues. CDR1 is WSHSY, CDR2 SAAADI, per germline. V gave up 9 bases and J gave up 3 bases; unmatched junction bases: 12. DNA for the CDR3: TGCGCCAGTCAGAACTCTCCGACTAGCGGGGGCTACGAGCAGTACTTC. This translates into CASQNSPTSGGYEQYF.

The chain carries TRBV29-1 and TRBJ1-4, with D possibly matching TRBD1 (5 bases). This CDR3 has 14 residues. The V gene lost 6 bases and the J gene lost 0 bases, with 11 bases spanning the gap. The germline gives CDR1 SQVTM, CDR2 ANQGSEA. CDR3 loop: CSVAWGTTNEKLFF. CDR3 nucleotide sequence: TGCAGCGTGGCTTGGGGGACAACTAATGAAAAACTGTTTTTT.

The chain couples TRBV6-5 to TRBJ2-3, with TRBD1 matching over 8 bases. The CDR3 is 13 amino acids. Germline trimming cut 5 bases from V and 6 bases from J; bases unmatched to any gene: 4. CDR1 and CDR2 (germline): MNHEY, SVGAGI. The CDR3 sequence is CASSQTGADTQYF. Here the CDR3 DNA reads TGTGCCAGCAGTCAGACAGGGGCGGATACGCAGTATTTT.

The V call is TRBV7-3, the J call TRBJ1-1, with TRBD1 matching 8 bases. The V and J ends lost 5 bases and 4 bases, in that order; junction bases with no gene match: 6. Germline assignment: CDR1 SGHTA and CDR2 FQGTGA. The CDR3 has 14 amino acids. DNA for the CDR3: TGTGCCAGCAGCACGACAGGGGTTGGCACTGAAGCTTTCTTT. This encodes CASSTTGVGTEAFF. The whole variable domain, remainder taken from reference TRBV7-3 and TRBJ1-1, is GAGVSQTPSNKVTEKGKYVELRCDPISGHTALYWYRQSLGQGPEFLIYFQGTGAADDSGLPNDRFFAVRPEGSVSTLKIQRTERGDSAVYLCASSTTGVGTEAFFGQGTRLTVV.

V is TRBV11-2 and J is TRBJ2-7; D might be TRBD1 (6 bases). V was clipped by 3 bases and J by 6 bases, with 18 bases between them. This CDR3 is 15 amino acids long. Germline CDR1 reads SGHAT; CDR2 reads FQNNGV. The CDR3 is CASSFYRDLDGEQYF. The CDR3 DNA is TGTGCCAGCAGCTTTTACAGGGATCTAGACGGCGAGCAGTACTTC.

J is TRBJ2-5 and V is TRBV28; 8 positions agree with TRBD2. The CDR3 length is 15 residues. V was clipped by 2 bases and J by 2 bases; unmatched bases: 4. Germline-derived CDR1 and CDR2 are MDHEN and SYDVKM. DNA for the CDR3: TGTGCCAGCAGTTTACTAGCGGGCCTTCAAGAGACCCAGTACTTC. Its translation: CASSLLAGLQETQYF.

This clone showed up just a few times. The V gene is TRBV5-6, the J gene TRBJ1-5; maybe TRBD1 (5 bases). The V and J ends lost 0 bases and 1 base respectively, with 8 bases between them. The germline V gene has CDR1 SGHDT and CDR2 YYEEEE. The CDR3 has 15 amino acids. The CDR3 reads CASSLGAGSNQPQHF. CDR3 in DNA: TGTGCCAGCAGCTTGGGGGCAGGGAGCAATCAGCCCCAGCATTTT.

This clone came up once. The junction departs from the called germline gene at one end, perhaps through a read error. The CDR3 bases are TGTGCTAGCAGCGCGGGCGGGATCAATGAAAAACTGTTTTTT. Translated: CASSAGGINEKLFF. V and J are TRBV7-7 and TRBJ1-4; D not certain. The CDR3 spans 14 residues. Germline CDR1 reads SSHAT; CDR2 reads FNYEAQ (reference sequence).

The V call is TRBV11-3, the J call TRBJ2-2, with D uncertain. From germline, CDR1 is SGHNT and CDR2 YENEEA. V shed 0 bases and J shed 3 bases, with 5 bases lying between them. This CDR3 comprises 14 residues. CDR3 residues: CASSLDGDTGELFF. The CDR3 bases are TGTGCCAGCAGCTTAGATGGGGACACCGGGGAGCTGTTTTTT.

V gene TRBV29-1 combines with J gene TRBJ1-4, with TRBD1 matching over 10 bases. CDR1 is SQVTM, CDR2 ANQGSEA, per germline. The CDR3 length is 15 residues. V lost 5 bases and J lost 5; bases outside the gene matches: 8. The CDR3 nucleotides read TGCAGCGTTCTCCGGGACAGGGGCCGAAATGAAAAACTGTTTTTT. Amino acids: CSVLRDRGRNEKLFF.

J is TRBJ2-3 and V is TRBV5-6, with no clear D. Trimming stripped 1 base from V and 0 bases from J, with 9 bases between. The CDR3 extends over 15 amino acids. Per the germline V gene, CDR1 is SGHDT and CDR2 is YYEEEE. The CDR3: CASSLYASSTDTQYF. Here the CDR3 DNA reads TGTGCCAGCAGCTTGTACGCGTCTAGCACAGATACGCAGTATTTT.